These T cell receptor beta chains were read from a single sample in a study of CD8 T cells in Susac syndrome. One entry per CDR3 protein results from TCRdb running MiXCR on the immunoSEQ multiplex PCR reads. The top ten hold less than 0.25% of the sample, which has 120,000 or so distinct CDR3 sequences, around 94% seen once. Input material: CD8+ T cells from PBMCs. Receptor source: a human donor with Susac syndrome. CDR3s include the opening cysteine and the closing phenylalanine or tryptophan. Fields, in order: V gene, J gene, clone size, D gene, CDR3 DNA, CDR3 protein. D genes are given only for firm matches. Some rows mark clone size as missing; the rest say once, few, many or name a class of expanded clone.

>TRBV9|TRBJ2-1|.|TRBD2
TGTGCCAGCAGCGTGAGTAGCGGGGTCGGCAATGAGCAGTTCTTC
CASSVSSGVGNEQFF
>TRBV4-1|TRBJ2-7|.|TRBD1
TGCGCCAGCAGCCAAGTCGCCGGGACAGGGGCCTACGAGCAGTACTTC
CASSQVAGTGAYEQYF
>TRBV4-1|TRBJ1-5|.|.
TGCGCCAGCAGCCAAGATCCCGGGGCCAGGCAGCCCCAGCATTTT
CASSQDPGARQPQHF
>TRBV14|TRBJ2-1|.|TRBD1
TGTGCCAGCAGCGCGACAGGGCTTGAGCAGTTCTTC
CASSATGLEQFF
>TRBV20-1|TRBJ2-1|.|TRBD1
TGCAGTGCAAACGTGGACAGGGGGCTCTTAATATACAATGAGCAGTTCTTC
CSANVDRGLLIYNEQFF
>TRBV20-1|TRBJ2-1|.|TRBD1
TGCAGTGCTAGCGGGCAGGGGGACCACAATGAGCAGTTCTTC
CSASGQGDHNEQFF
>TRBV2|TRBJ2-3|.|.
TGTGCCAGCAGGGACAGAGCTGGGGATACGCAGTATTTT
CASRDRAGDTQYF
>TRBV4-1|TRBJ2-7|.|.
TGCGCCAGCAGCCGTCAGGTCGGGTCTACGCCTACCTACGAGCAGTACTTC
CASSRQVGSTPTYEQYF
>TRBV19|TRBJ2-7|.|.
TGTGCCAGTAGTATGTTGGCTTCCTACGAGCAGTACTTC
CASSMLASYEQYF
>TRBV15|TRBJ2-7|.|TRBD2
TGTGCCACCAGCAGAGGTGGGCGGGGGTCCACCTCCTACGAGCAGTACTTC
CATSRGGRGSTSYEQYF
>TRBV5-4|TRBJ2-7|.|.
TGTGCCAGCAGCCCGGGGACCGGGACAAACGAGCAGTACTTC
CASSPGTGTNEQYF
>TRBV3-1|TRBJ1-2|.|TRBD1
TGTGCCAGCAGCCAAGGGACAGGGAATGGCTATGGCTACACCTTC
CASSQGTGNGYGYTF
>TRBV3-1|TRBJ2-7|once|TRBD1
TGTGCCAGCAGCCCAACGGGACAGGAGAACTACGAGCAGTACTTC
CASSPTGQENYEQYF
>TRBV7-9|TRBJ2-2|.|.
TGTGCCAGCGCGGGACCGAAAGGGACCGGGGAGCTGTTTTTT
CASAGPKGTGELFF
>TRBV29-1|TRBJ2-1|.|.
TGCAGCGTTGAATACAGGGAGGTTTTGAATGAGCAGTTCTTC
CSVEYREVLNEQFF
>TRBV30|TRBJ1-1|.|.
TGTGCCTGGAGACGGACTCTGAACACTGAAGCTTTCTTT
CAWRRTLNTEAFF
>TRBV30|TRBJ2-7|.|.
TGTGCCTGGAGTGTAGACGAGCAGTACTTC
CAWSVDEQYF
>TRBV27|TRBJ1-6|.|TRBD1
TGTGCCAGCAGCCAGACAGGGAGCATCAATTCACCCCTCCACTTT
CASSQTGSINSPLHF
>TRBV25-1|TRBJ2-1|.|TRBD1
TGTGCCAGCAGTGTTGGACCCTTCGGGACAGGGATATACAATGAGCAGTTCTTC
CASSVGPFGTGIYNEQFF
>TRBV30|TRBJ1-1|.|.
TGTGCCTGGAGTGTACTTTTGGGGACTGAAGCTTTCTTT
CAWSVLLGTEAFF
>TRBV2|TRBJ2-3|.|.
TGTGCCAGCATCGACCAGGGGTCGGTTGGATCAGATACGCAGTATTTT
CASIDQGSVGSDTQYF
>TRBV7-9|TRBJ1-2|.|.
TGTGCCAGCAGCTTAGGAGGACAGCGGGGGTATGGCTACACCTTC
CASSLGGQRGYGYTF
>TRBV4-3|TRBJ1-1|.|.
TGCGCCAGCAGCCCCCGAGATCACGGGAACACTGAAGCTTTCTTT
CASSPRDHGNTEAFF
>TRBV5-4|TRBJ1-1|.|.
TGTGCCAGCAGCTTACGGATTAGTACTGAAGCTTTCTTT
CASSLRISTEAFF
>TRBV19|TRBJ1-5|.|TRBD1
TGTGCCAGTAGTATCGTGGGACAGGGGCTGCGTGGCAATCAGCCCCAGCATTTT
CASSIVGQGLRGNQPQHF
>TRBV20-1|TRBJ1-2|.|.
TGCAGTGCTAGAGTAACAGGGCTTTTCTATGGCTACACCTTC
CSARVTGLFYGYTF
>TRBV29-1|TRBJ2-3|.|TRBD1
TGCAGCGCTCACTTGCCGGGACAGGGGGTTAAAGATACGCAGTATTTT
CSAHLPGQGVKDTQYF
>TRBV6-2/TRBV6-3|TRBJ1-4|.|.
TGTGCCAGCAGTTACGCAATGGAAAAACTGTTTTTT
CASSYAMEKLFF
>TRBV6-5|TRBJ2-7|.|.
TGTGCCAGCAGTTACTCTGACAGCCTGTACGAGCAGTACTTC
CASSYSDSLYEQYF
>TRBV5-6|TRBJ2-7|.|TRBD2
TGTGCCAGCAGCACGGGACTAGCGGGTACCGAGCAGTACTTC
CASSTGLAGTEQYF
>TRBV4-3|TRBJ2-7|.|TRBD1
TGCGCCAGCAGCCCAGAGACAGGGGGCTACGAGCAGTACTTC
CASSPETGGYEQYF